This T cell receptor beta chain was sequenced during a study of blood T cell repertoires in COVID-19. In germline, CDR1 is SGDLS, CDR2 YYNGEE. V dropped 1 base and J dropped 0 bases, with 9 bases sitting between them. The length of the CDR3 is 15 residues. Data came from immunoSEQ multiplex PCR; TCRdb stores just in-frame clones and leaves some out. Of roughly 100,000 clones in the sample, about 80% were seen once. Sequencing was carried out using peripheral blood. The source of this sequence is a man aged 55 to 70 with acute or convalescent COVID-19. The chain is built from TRBV9 and TRBJ2-3, with TRBD2 as a possible D gene (6 bases). CDR3 nucleotide sequence: TGTGCCAGCAGCGTACAAAGCGGGAGCACAGATACGCAGTATTTT. Translation gives CASSVQSGSTDTQYF.